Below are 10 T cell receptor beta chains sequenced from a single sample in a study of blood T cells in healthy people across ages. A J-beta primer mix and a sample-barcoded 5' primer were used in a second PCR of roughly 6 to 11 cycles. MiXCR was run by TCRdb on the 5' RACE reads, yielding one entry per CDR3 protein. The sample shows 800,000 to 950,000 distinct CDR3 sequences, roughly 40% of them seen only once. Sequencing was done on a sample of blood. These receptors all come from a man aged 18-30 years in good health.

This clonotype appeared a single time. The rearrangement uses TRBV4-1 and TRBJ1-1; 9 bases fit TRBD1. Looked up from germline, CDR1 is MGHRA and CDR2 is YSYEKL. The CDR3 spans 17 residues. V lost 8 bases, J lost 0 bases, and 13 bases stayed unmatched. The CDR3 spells CASGLPGTGFMNTEAFF. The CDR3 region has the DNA TGCGCCAGCGGCTTGCCCGGGACAGGGTTTATGAACACTGAAGCTTTCTTT.

The CDR3 DNA reads TGTGCCAGCAGTTTAGATGCAAGGCAGTTCTTC. This translates into CASSLDARQFF. The chain is built from TRBV12-3 or TRBV12-4 and TRBJ2-1; D gene uncertain. This CDR3 comprises 11 residues. The germline V and J ends were trimmed by 1 base and 12 bases, with 7 bases remaining between them.

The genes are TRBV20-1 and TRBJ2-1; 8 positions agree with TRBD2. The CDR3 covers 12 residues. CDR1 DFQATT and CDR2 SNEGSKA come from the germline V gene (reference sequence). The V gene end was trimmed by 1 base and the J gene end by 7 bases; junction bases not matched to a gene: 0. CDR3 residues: CSARASGNEQFF. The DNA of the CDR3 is TGCAGTGCTAGAGCTAGCGGGAATGAGCAGTTCTTC.

The CDR3 loop is CSARSGGTDTQYF. The CDR3 nucleotides are TGCAGTGCTCGGAGCGGGGGCACAGATACGCAGTATTTT. This chain joins TRBV20-1 and TRBJ2-3; 7 bases map to TRBD2. V gave up 5 bases and J gave up 1 base; unmatched junction bases: 3. This CDR3 spans 13 amino acids. Germline CDR1 is DFQATT and CDR2 is SNEGSKA (reference sequence).

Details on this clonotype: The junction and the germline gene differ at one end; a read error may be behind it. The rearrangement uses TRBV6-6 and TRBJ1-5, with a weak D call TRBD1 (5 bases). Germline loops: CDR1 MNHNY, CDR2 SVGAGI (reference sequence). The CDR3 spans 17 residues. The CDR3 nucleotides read TGTGCCAGCAGTTACTCACCCGGGGGTCATAGCGATCAGCCCCAGCATTTT. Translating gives CASSYSPGGHSDQPQHF.

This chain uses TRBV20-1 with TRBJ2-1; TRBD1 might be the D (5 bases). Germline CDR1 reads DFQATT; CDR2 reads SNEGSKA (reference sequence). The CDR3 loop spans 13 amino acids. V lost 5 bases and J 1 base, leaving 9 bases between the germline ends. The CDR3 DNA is TGCAGTGCTCCCAGGGTTTCCTACAATGAGCAGTTCTTC. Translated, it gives CSAPRVSYNEQFF.

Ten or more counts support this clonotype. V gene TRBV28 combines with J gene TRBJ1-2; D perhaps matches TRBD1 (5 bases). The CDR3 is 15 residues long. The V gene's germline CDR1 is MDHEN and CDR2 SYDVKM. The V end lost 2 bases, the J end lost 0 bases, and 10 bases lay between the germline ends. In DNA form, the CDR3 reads TGTGCCAGCAGTTTAGCGACAGCTACTAACTATGGCTACACCTTC. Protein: CASSLATATNYGYTF.

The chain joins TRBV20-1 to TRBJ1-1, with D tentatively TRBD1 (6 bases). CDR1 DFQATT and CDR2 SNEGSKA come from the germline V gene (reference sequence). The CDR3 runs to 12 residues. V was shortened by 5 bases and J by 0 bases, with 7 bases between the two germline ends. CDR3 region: CSAGQLNTEAFF. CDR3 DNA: TGCAGTGCTGGACAGCTGAACACTGAAGCTTTCTTT.

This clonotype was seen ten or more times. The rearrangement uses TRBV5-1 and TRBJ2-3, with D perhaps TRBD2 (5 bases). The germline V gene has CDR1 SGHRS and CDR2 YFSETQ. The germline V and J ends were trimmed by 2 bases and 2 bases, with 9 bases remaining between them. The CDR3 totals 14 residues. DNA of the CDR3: TGCGCCAGCAGCTTTCTAGCCCACACAGATACGCAGTATTTT. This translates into CASSFLAHTDTQYF.

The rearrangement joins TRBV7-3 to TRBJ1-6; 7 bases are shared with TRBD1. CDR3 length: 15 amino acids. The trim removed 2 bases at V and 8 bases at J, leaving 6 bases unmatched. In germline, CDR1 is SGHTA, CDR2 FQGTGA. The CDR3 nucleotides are TGTGCCAGCAGCTTAGATGGGACAGCCGATTCACCCCTCCACTTT. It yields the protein CASSLDGTADSPLHF.